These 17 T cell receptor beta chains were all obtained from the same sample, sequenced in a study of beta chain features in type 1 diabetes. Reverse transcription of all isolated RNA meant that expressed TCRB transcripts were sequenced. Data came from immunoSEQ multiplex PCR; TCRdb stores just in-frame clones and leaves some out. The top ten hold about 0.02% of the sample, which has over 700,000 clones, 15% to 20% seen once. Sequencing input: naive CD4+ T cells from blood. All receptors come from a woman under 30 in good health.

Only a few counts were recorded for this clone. This chain's CDR3 is CASRVSVGGELFF. DNA of the CDR3: TGTGCCAGCAGAGTTTCTGTAGGCGGGGAGCTGTTTTTT. The genes are TRBV28 and TRBJ2-2, with D hard to call. The CDR3 spans 13 residues. Looked up from germline, CDR1 is MDHEN and CDR2 is SYDVKM. Trimming took off 6 bases at V and 7 bases at J, with 12 bases between the two ends.

CDR3 DNA sequence: TGTGCCAGCAGTGAAGCAGGGCCCGCTTACTACGAGCAGTACTTC. It codes for CASSEAGPAYYEQYF. The chain carries TRBV2 and TRBJ2-7; D is ambiguous. CDR1 and CDR2 from the germline V gene are SNHLY and FYNNEI. Deletions cut 0 bases from V and 3 bases from J, with 12 bases between. There are 15 residues in the CDR3.

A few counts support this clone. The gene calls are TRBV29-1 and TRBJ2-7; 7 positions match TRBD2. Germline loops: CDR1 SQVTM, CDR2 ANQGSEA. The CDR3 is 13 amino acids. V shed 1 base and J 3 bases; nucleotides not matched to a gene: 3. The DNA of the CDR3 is TGCAGCGTTGAAGGCGGGAGCGGCTACGAGCAGTACTTC. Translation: CSVEGGSGYEQYF.

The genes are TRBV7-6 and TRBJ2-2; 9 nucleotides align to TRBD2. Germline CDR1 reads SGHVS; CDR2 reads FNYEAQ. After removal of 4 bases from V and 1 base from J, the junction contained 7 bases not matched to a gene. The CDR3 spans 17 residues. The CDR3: CASSSVAGEVNTGELFF. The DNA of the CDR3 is TGTGCCAGCAGCTCCGTAGCGGGAGAGGTGAACACCGGGGAGCTGTTTTTT. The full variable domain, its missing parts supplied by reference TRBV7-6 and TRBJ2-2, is GAGVSQSPRYKVTKRGQDVALRCDPISGHVSLYWYRQALGQGPEFLTYFNYEAQQDKSGLPNDRFSAERPEGSISTLTIQRTEQRDSAMYRCASSSVAGEVNTGELFFGEGSRLTVL.

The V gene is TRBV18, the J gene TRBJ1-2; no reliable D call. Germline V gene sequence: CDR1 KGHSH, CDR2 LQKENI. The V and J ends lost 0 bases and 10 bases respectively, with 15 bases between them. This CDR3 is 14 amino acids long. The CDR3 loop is CASSPPSMESAYTF. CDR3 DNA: TGTGCCAGCTCACCACCGTCTATGGAGAGTGCCTACACCTTC.

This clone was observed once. In DNA form, the CDR3 reads TGTGCCAGCTCACCATGGGAACAGGGGGCCTACACAGATACGCAGTATTTT. Protein: CASSPWEQGAYTDTQYF. V usage is TRBV18 and J usage is TRBJ2-3, with TRBD1 matching 9 bases. J gave up 2 bases and V 2 bases, and 8 bases lay outside the gene matches. CDR1 and CDR2 (germline): KGHSH, LQKENI. This CDR3 spans 17 amino acids. Supplemented by reference TRBV18 and TRBJ2-3, the full variable domain reads NAGVMQNPRHLVRRRGQEARLRCSPMKGHSHVYWYRQLPEEGLKFMVYLQKENIIDESGMPKERFSAEFPKEGPSILRIQQVVRGDSAAYFCASSPWEQGAYTDTQYFGPGTRLTVL.

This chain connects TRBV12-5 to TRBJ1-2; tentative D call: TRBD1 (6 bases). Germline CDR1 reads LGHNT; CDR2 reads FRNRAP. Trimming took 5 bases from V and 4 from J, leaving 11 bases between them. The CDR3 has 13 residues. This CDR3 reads CASGPDSGYGYTF. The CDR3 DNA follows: TGTGCTAGTGGTCCGGACAGCGGCTATGGCTACACCTTC.

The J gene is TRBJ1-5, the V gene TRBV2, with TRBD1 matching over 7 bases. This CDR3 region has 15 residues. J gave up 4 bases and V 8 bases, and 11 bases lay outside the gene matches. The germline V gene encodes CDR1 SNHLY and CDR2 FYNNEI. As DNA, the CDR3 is TGTGCCAGCGGAGGGGACAGCGATGGGAATCAGCCCCAGCATTTT. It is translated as CASGGDSDGNQPQHF.

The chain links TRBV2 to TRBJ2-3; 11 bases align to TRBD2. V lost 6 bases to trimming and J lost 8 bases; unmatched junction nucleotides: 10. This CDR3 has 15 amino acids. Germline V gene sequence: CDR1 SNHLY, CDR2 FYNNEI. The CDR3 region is CASSRTSGFVGTQYF. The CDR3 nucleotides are TGTGCCAGCAGCCGGACTAGCGGGTTCGTCGGTACGCAGTATTTT.

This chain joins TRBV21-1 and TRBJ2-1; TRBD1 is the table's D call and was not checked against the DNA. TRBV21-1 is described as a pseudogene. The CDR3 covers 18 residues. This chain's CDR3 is CASSNLWTGNSSYNEQFF. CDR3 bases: TGTGCCAGCAGCAATTTATGGACAGGGAACAGCTCCTACAATGAGCAGTTCTTC.

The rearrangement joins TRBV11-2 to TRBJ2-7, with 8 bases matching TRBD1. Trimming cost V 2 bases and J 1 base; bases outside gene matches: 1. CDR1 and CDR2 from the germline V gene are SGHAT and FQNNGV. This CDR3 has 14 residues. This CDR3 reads CASSLRDRSYEQYF. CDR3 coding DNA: TGTGCCAGCAGCTTAAGGGACAGGTCCTACGAGCAGTACTTC.

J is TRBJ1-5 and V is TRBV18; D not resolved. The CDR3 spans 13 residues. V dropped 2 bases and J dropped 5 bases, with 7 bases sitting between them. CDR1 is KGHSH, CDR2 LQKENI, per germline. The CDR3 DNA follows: TGTGCCAGCTCACCAGGGGTATATCAGCCCCAGCATTTT. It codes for CASSPGVYQPQHF.

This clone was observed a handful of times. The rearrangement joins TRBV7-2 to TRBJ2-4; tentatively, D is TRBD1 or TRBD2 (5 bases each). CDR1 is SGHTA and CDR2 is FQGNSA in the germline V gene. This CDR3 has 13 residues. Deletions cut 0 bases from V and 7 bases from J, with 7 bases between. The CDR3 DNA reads TGTGCCAGCAGCTTAGCTTGGGGGAACATTCAGTACTTC. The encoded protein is CASSLAWGNIQYF.

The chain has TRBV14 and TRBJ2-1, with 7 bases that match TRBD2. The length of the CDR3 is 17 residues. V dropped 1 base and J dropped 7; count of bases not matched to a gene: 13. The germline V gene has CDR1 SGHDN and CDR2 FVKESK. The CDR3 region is CASSQALLAPVRNEQFF. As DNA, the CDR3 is TGTGCCAGCAGCCAAGCTTTACTAGCGCCCGTAAGGAATGAGCAGTTCTTC.

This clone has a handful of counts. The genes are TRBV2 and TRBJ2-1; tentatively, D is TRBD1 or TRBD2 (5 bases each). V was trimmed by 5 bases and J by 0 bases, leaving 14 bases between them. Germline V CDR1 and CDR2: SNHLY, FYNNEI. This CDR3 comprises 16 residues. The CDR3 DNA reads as TGTGCCAGCAGTAAACTAGGCAGGGTCTCCTACAATGAGCAGTTCTTC. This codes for CASSKLGRVSYNEQFF.

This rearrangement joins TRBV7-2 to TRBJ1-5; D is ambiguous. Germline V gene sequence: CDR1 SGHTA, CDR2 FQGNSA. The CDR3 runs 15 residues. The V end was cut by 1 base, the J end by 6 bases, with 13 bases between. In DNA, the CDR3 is TGTGCCAGCAGCTTAGTATCACAGAAGGGTCAGCCCCAGCATTTT. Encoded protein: CASSLVSQKGQPQHF.

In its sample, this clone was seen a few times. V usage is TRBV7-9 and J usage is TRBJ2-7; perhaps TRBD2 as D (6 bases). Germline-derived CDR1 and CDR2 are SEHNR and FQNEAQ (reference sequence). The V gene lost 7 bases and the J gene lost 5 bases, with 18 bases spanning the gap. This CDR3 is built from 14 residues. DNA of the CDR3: TGTGCCAGCACCCAAGGAGGGTTTTCTGACGAGCAGTACTTC. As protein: CASTQGGFSDEQYF.